Each of the 22 T cell receptor beta chains below was sequenced from the same sample in a study of blood T cells in healthy people across ages. Primed by a sample-barcoded 5' primer and a J-beta primer mix, a second PCR proceeded for 7 to 11 cycles. TCRdb re-called the 5' RACE reads with MiXCR, one entry per CDR3 protein. The sample contains 1,500,000 or so distinct CDR3 sequences, 59% of which appear only once. Source material: blood. The receptors come from a man younger than 30 in good health.

In its sample, this clonotype was seen a few times. CDR3 protein: CASSLSSGRGTDTQYF. In DNA form, the CDR3 reads TGTGCCAGCAGTTTATCTAGCGGGAGGGGAACAGATACGCAGTATTTT. The chain couples TRBV27 to TRBJ2-3; TRBD2 matches 11 bases. Trimming cost V 0 bases and J 3 bases; bases outside gene matches: 2. Germline V gives CDR1 MNHEY, CDR2 SMNVEV (reference sequence). The CDR3 is made up of 16 amino acids.

This clonotype was recorded once. One junction end disagrees with the germline gene, perhaps due to a read error. The rearrangement joins TRBV4-1 to TRBJ2-3; D call uncertain. Germline CDR1 MGHRA, CDR2 YSYEKL. The CDR3 length is 14 residues. The CDR3 sequence is CTSSPPVGTDTQYF. CDR3 DNA sequence: TGCACCAGCAGCCCCCCGGTAGGCACAGATACGCAGTATTTT.

The chain joins TRBV12-3 or TRBV12-4 to TRBJ2-4, with 8 positions matching TRBD1. The J call may be wrong; the DNA end is better matched by TRBJ2-7. The CDR3 runs 17 residues. The chain's CDR3 is CASSLDGTGSIVSEQYF. The CDR3 DNA sequence: TGTGCCAGCAGTTTAGATGGGACAGGCAGTATTGTTTCCGAGCAGTACTTC.

The chain has TRBV13 and TRBJ1-2; D not certain. Deletions cut 8 bases from V and 8 bases from J, with 15 bases between. CDR1 is PRHDT and CDR2 is FYEKMQ in the germline V gene (reference sequence). The CDR3 loop spans 12 amino acids. CDR3 loop: CASGGSWGGYTF. CDR3 nucleotide sequence: TGTGCCAGCGGAGGGAGCTGGGGAGGCTACACCTTC.

This clonotype was detected a few times. The rearrangement uses TRBV27 and TRBJ1-2; maybe TRBD1 (5 bases). Trimming pared 7 bases from V and 2 bases from J, leaving 20 bases between. The CDR3 consists of 16 residues. Germline values: CDR1 MNHEY, CDR2 SMNVEV (reference sequence). The CDR3 DNA sequence: TGTGCCAGCAAAGGCCAGCCAGGGAGGCGCAACTATGGCTACACCTTC. It is translated as CASKGQPGRRNYGYTF.

This clonotype was found once. This chain connects TRBV5-1 to TRBJ2-7, with 10 bases matching TRBD2. The CDR3 is made up of 16 amino acids. Germline lookup yields CDR1 SGHRS and CDR2 YFSETQ. The junction had 10 bases not matched to a gene; V was cut back by 0 bases and J by 7 bases. The CDR3 loop is CASSLALAGDYNEQYF. The CDR3 DNA sequence: TGCGCCAGCAGCTTGGCCCTAGCGGGAGACTACAATGAGCAGTACTTC.

This chain links TRBV12-3 or TRBV12-4 with TRBJ2-7, with D possibly matching TRBD2 (5 bases). Trimming removed 8 bases at V and 6 bases at J, with 17 bases between. The CDR3 is 13 amino acids. The CDR3 sequence: CASQTYPAGEQYF. The DNA for the CDR3 is TGTGCCAGCCAGACCTACCCCGCGGGCGAGCAGTACTTC.

This clonotype was counted between two and nine times. This rearrangement joins TRBV6-5 to TRBJ2-1; D is undetermined. Deletions cut 6 bases from V and 10 bases from J, with 13 bases between. The germline V gene encodes CDR1 MNHEY and CDR2 SVGAGI. The CDR3 length is 12 residues. CDR3 DNA: TGTGCCAGCAGCCTAACTCTAGGGGAGCAGTTCTTC. Residues: CASSLTLGEQFF.

The rearrangement joins TRBV24-1 to TRBJ1-2; D is unresolved. The length of the CDR3 is 12 residues. V lost 0 bases, J lost 8 bases, and 6 bases lay in between. Germline lookup yields CDR1 KGHDR and CDR2 SFDVKD. CDR3 coding DNA: TGTGCCACCAGTGATTTGACAGTCGGCTACACCTTC. Amino acid sequence: CATSDLTVGYTF.

The V gene is TRBV7-2, the J gene TRBJ2-7; 8 positions match TRBD2. Germline CDR1 and CDR2: SGHTA and FQGNSA. V trimming: 5 bases; J trimming: 1 base; junction bases outside the gene matches: 7. This CDR3 is 15 amino acids long. The CDR3 DNA follows: TGTGCCAGCAGCACAGCCGGGACTAGTTCCTACGAGCAGTACTTC. Its protein product is CASSTAGTSSYEQYF.

This clonotype was detected a few times. A single base separates this from a much larger clone, so it may be a read error. The V and J genes are TRBV27 and TRBJ2-1; D is uncertain. CDR1 and CDR2 (germline): MNHEY, SMNVEV (reference sequence). This CDR3 is 12 amino acids long. The CDR3 nucleotides are TGTGCCAGCAGTTTATCCTACGATGAGCAGTTCTTC. Protein: CASSLSYDEQFF.

This chain uses TRBV5-1 with TRBJ2-2; no firm D call. Germline V lookup: CDR1 SGHRS, CDR2 YFSETQ. The V end lost 4 bases, the J end lost 0 bases, and 4 bases lay between the germline ends. The length of the CDR3 is 13 residues. The CDR3 DNA reads as TGCGCCAGCAGCACTCCGAACACCGGGGAGCTGTTTTTT. This sequence encodes CASSTPNTGELFF.

The J gene is TRBJ1-4, the V gene TRBV7-9; D unclear. The V end lost 5 bases, the J end lost 0 bases, and 7 bases lay between the germline ends. Germline V lookup: CDR1 SEHNR, CDR2 FQNEAQ (reference sequence). The CDR3 consists of 14 residues. Here the CDR3 DNA reads TGTGCCAGCAGCACCAGTGCAACTAATGAAAAACTGTTTTTT. It translates to CASSTSATNEKLFF.

To note about this clonotype: Possible read error: a much larger clone is one base away. This chain joins TRBV6-6 and TRBJ2-5; perhaps D is TRBD1 or TRBD2 (6 bases each). V shed 7 bases and J shed 11 bases, with 20 bases lying between them. Looked up from germline, CDR1 is MNHNY and CDR2 is SVGAGI (reference sequence). This CDR3 has 13 amino acids. The CDR3 DNA is TGTGCCAGCAAGCCGGGGGCATCCGGACAACAGTACTTC. This gives the protein CASKPGASGQQYF.

V usage is TRBV7-2 and J usage is TRBJ1-2; 8 positions agree with TRBD1. V lost 5 bases, J lost 9 bases, and 14 bases stayed unmatched. Germline CDR1 SGHTA, CDR2 FQGNSA. This CDR3 is 15 amino acids long. CDR3 in amino acids: CASSILGAGQGSYTF. The CDR3 DNA is TGTGCCAGCAGCATACTCGGAGCTGGACAGGGAAGCTACACCTTC.

J is TRBJ1-5 and V is TRBV18, with 12 bases that match TRBD1. The CDR3 is 16 residues long. Germline CDR1 and CDR2: KGHSH and LQKENI. The junction had 5 bases not matched to a gene; V was cut back by 2 bases and J by 6 bases. The chain's CDR3 is CASSPGTGGWGQPQHF. In DNA form, the CDR3 reads TGTGCCAGCTCACCAGGGACAGGGGGCTGGGGTCAGCCCCAGCATTTT.

The chain combines TRBV7-2 with TRBJ2-1; D is unresolved. The CDR3 runs to 14 residues. Germline V gene data show CDR1 as SGHTA and CDR2 as FQGNSA. Trimming removed 5 bases at V and 2 bases at J, with 10 bases between. CDR3 region: CASSPSIPYNEQFF. CDR3 DNA: TGTGCCAGCAGCCCGAGTATACCCTACAATGAGCAGTTCTTC.

J is TRBJ2-5 and V is TRBV6-6, with D possibly being TRBD2 (7 bases). The CDR3 contains 14 residues. Trimming shortened V by 2 bases and J by 11 bases, and 18 bases separated the two germline ends. CDR1 and CDR2 from the germline V gene are MNHNY and SVGAGI (reference sequence). DNA for the CDR3: TGTGCCAGCAGTTACAGGGGGGGCCGCGATGAGCAGTACTTC. This translates into CASSYRGGRDEQYF.

The chain is built from TRBV12-3 or TRBV12-4 and TRBJ2-3, with 7 positions matching TRBD2. J lost 2 bases, V lost 1 base, and 3 bases had no gene match. CDR3 length: 15 residues. Here the CDR3 DNA reads TGTGCCAGCAGTTTAGTCAGCGGGACCACAGATACGCAGTATTTT. This translates into CASSLVSGTTDTQYF.

The chain recombines TRBV7-2 with TRBJ2-7; D not certain. The CDR3 sequence is 14 residues long. The germline CDR1 and CDR2 sequences are SGHTA and FQGNSA. V was shortened by 2 bases and J by 0 bases, with 8 bases between the two germline ends. The CDR3 spells CASSLYTPSYEQYF. The DNA for the CDR3 is TGTGCCAGCAGCTTATACACCCCCTCCTACGAGCAGTACTTC.

This chain uses TRBV7-2 with TRBJ2-2; D might be TRBD1 or TRBD2, each matching 5 bases. Germline loops: CDR1 SGHTA, CDR2 FQGNSA. This CDR3 is 15 amino acids long. The V gene lost 5 bases and the J gene lost 1 base, with 11 bases spanning the gap. The CDR3 is CASSISGRNTGELFF. The CDR3 DNA is TGTGCCAGCAGCATTTCGGGACGGAACACCGGGGAGCTGTTTTTT. Looking up the rest from reference TRBV7-2 and TRBJ2-2 gives the full variable domain: GAGVSQSPSNKVTEKGKDVELRCDPISGHTALYWYRQSLGQGLEFLIYFQGNSAPDKSGLPSDRFSAERTGGSVSTLTIQRTQQEDSAVYLCASSISGRNTGELFFGEGSRLTVL.

This sequence joins TRBV24-1 and TRBJ2-3; no clear D gene. Per germline, CDR1 KGHDR and CDR2 SFDVKD. The CDR3 sequence is 12 residues long. V gave up 3 bases and J gave up 9 bases, with 9 bases separating them. CDR3 protein: CATSDIQETQYF. For the CDR3, the DNA is TGTGCCACCAGTGATATCCAGGAGACGCAGTATTTT.